Listed below are T cell receptor beta chains from one sample, sequenced in a study of monozygotic twins with inflammatory bowel disease. Using the 5' RACE reads, TCRdb records one entry per CDR3 protein without DNA. The sample has more than 300,000 distinct CDR3 sequences; the top ten hold approximately 2.4%. The sample taken for sequencing was blood. The source of these receptors is a human donor with ulcerative colitis or Crohn's disease, or a healthy co-twin of an affected twin (not recorded which). Both conserved end residues are part of each CDR3.

CDR3: CASSFGQTGHGYTF
J: TRBJ1-2
V: TRBV7-9

CDR3: CASSLATLPTDTQYF
J: TRBJ2-3
V: TRBV12-3/TRBV12-4

CDR3: CASSSGDRDADTQYF
J: TRBJ2-3
V: TRBV6-2/TRBV6-3

CDR3: CASSSRDRVTGELFF
J: TRBJ2-2
V: TRBV5-1

CDR3: CAWISPGQARYGYTF
J: TRBJ1-2
V: TRBV30

CDR3: CASSSPRGGNTIYF
J: TRBJ1-3
V: TRBV7-2

CDR3: CASSGVVYGYTF
J: TRBJ1-2
V: TRBV6-2/TRBV6-3

CDR3: CASSGGGAEYNEQFF
J: TRBJ2-1
V: TRBV5-1

CDR3: CATRDRGPHAGELFF
J: TRBJ2-2
V: TRBV7-2

CDR3: CASSSGQGEAGANVLTF
J: TRBJ2-6
V: TRBV11-2

CDR3: CASSQDKSGSYTDTQYF
J: TRBJ2-3
V: TRBV4-3

CDR3: CAISQARGPGSFSGANVLTF
J: TRBJ2-6
V: TRBV3-1

CDR3: CASSKPGLAGVGEQFF
J: TRBJ2-1
V: TRBV7-9

CDR3: CASSSLAGGYIQYF
J: TRBJ2-4
V: TRBV5-6

CDR3: CASSSQYDRGREKLFF
J: TRBJ1-4
V: TRBV7-9

CDR3: CSVVGGTISGANVLTF
J: TRBJ2-6
V: TRBV29-1

CDR3: CASSFPGQGSATNEKLFF
J: TRBJ1-4
V: TRBV12-3/TRBV12-4

CDR3: CASSQDRKNSPLHF
J: TRBJ1-6
V: TRBV4-1

CDR3: CASTGSLGRGETQYF
J: TRBJ2-5
V: TRBV7-8

CDR3: CSVALRLATTGETQYF
J: TRBJ2-5
V: TRBV29-1